The T cell receptor beta chain under discussion was sequenced for a study of OX40 agonist ivuxolimab in advanced cancers. As for the study in general: All patients had ivuxolimab intravenously every 2 weeks at 0.01 to 10 mg/kg. Findings and limits, study-wide: Individuals who were partial responders at 0.1-3.0 mg/kg had clonal expansion that ranked among the lowest.

This CDR3 contains 16 residues. V dropped 1 base and J dropped 7; count of bases not matched to a gene: 8. CDR1 is MNHEY, CDR2 SVGAGI, per germline. Note on this clone: Its target is unknown.

Some clones are missing from TCRdb's copy, which holds only in-frame ones; the method was immunoSEQ multiplex PCR. The data contain tens of thousands of clones, approximately 90% of them seen just once; the ten biggest clones take up 29%. This TCR came from an adult with an advanced solid tumor such as melanoma, head and neck, liver or kidney cancer. The V call is TRBV6-5, the J call TRBJ2-4, with TRBD2 matching 9 bases. The material sequenced was CD4+ or CD8+ T cells sorted from blood, taken in a trial of the OX40 agonist ivuxolimab. This CDR3 reads CASSYWPRLAENIQYF. The DNA for the CDR3 is TGTGCCAGCAGTTACTGGCCCCGACTAGCGGAGAACATTCAGTACTTC.